The sequence of this T cell receptor beta chain was determined in a study of T cell responses to AZD1222 COVID-19 vaccine. CDR1 SNHLY and CDR2 FYNNEI come from the germline V gene. The CDR3 spans 13 residues. Study results and limitations: The study reported that nearly half of spike-specific TCRs target unmutated variant regions. There were mostly white British donors and more females than males, and clonal diversity was possibly underestimated. Regions 160-218 and 743-854 held dominance among vaccine-associated CD4 TCRs, which spanned spike. Repertoires were sampled only after the peak T cell response.

About this clone: Its antigen is not known.

Assay used: immunoSEQ multiplex PCR; TCRdb lists only in-frame clones, some missing. The table lists 85,000 to 120,000 clones, roughly 91% of them singletons. Sequenced material: peripheral blood, taken 28 days after the second AZD1222 dose. The TCR comes from an adult who received the AZD1222 COVID-19 vaccine. The chain carries TRBV2 and TRBJ1-6; D is perhaps TRBD1 (6 bases). The CDR3 loop is CAGGAGFNSPLHF. As DNA, the CDR3 is TGTGCGGGGGGGGCAGGGTTTAATTCACCCCTCCACTTT.